This T cell receptor (beta chain) was recovered during a study of T cells after somatic rescue of genetic block (dated by TCRdb to 2020 to 2022). Study-level background: The study assessed how robust, over the long term, a T-cell system was when the system had developed through somatic rescue of a genetic block in T-cell development.

The cysteine opens and the phenylalanine closes a CDR3 of 14 amino acids. Kept here is only the CDR3 DNA, which spans 42 bases and is read in frame from base 1. Looking up the germline V gene (reference sequence) yields CDR1 MNHEY and CDR2 SMNVEV. The V and J ends are trimmed by 7 bases and 4 bases, leaving 16 bases between them. The library was produced with the immunoSEQ multiplex PCR assay. In TCRdb, the immuneACCESS table is reduced to in-frame sequences with V and J assigned. These tables do not hold every clone; where another copy was compared, an unresolved V gene accounts for under half, and the others remain unexplained. The table for this sample lists about 120,000 clones; 75% to 95% of them were counted only once. The ten largest account for 1.4% to 1.5% of the sample. For this clone: The antigen this receptor binds is unknown. Nothing much larger sits one base from this clone, and base qualities are not available.

The chain joins TRBV27 to TRBJ1-2, with no D gene named confidently. The sequence derives from a young woman. The sequenced material came from peripheral blood mononuclear cells (PBMCs). In nucleotide form, the sequence is TGTGCCAGCAAACGTAACATCCTTCGCTATGGCTACACCTTC. It specifies CASKRNILRYGYTF.